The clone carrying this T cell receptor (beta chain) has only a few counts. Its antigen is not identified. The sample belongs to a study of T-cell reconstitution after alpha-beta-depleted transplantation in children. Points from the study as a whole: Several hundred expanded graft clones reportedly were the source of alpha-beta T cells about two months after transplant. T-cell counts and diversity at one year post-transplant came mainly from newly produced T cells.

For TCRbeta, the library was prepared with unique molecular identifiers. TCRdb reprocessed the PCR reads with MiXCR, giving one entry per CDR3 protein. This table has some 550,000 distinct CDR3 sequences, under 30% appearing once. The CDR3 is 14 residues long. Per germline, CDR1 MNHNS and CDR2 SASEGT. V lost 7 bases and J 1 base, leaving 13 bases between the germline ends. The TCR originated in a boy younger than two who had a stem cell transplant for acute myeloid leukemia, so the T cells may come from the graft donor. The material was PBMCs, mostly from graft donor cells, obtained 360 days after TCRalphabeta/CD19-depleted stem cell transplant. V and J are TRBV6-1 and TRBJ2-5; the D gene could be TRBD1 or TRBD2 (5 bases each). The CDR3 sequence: CASKPWGIQETQYF. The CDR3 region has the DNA TGTGCCAGCAAGCCTTGGGGGATCCAAGAGACCCAGTACTTC.